Listed below are T cell receptor beta chains from one sample, sequenced in a study of blood T cell repertoires in COVID-19. Profiled with immunoSEQ multiplex PCR; TCRdb holds only in-frame clones, not every one. The sample lists 350,000 or so clones; over 70% were seen once. The sequencing sample was made of peripheral blood. Receptors were obtained from a man aged 25-40 years with active or convalescent COVID-19. Both conserved end residues are part of each CDR3. A D gene is named only where the DNA matches it firmly. Rows may omit the clone size; those that give it use once, few, many or a size class.

v_gene,j_gene,abundance,d_gene,CDR3nt,CDR3aa
TRBV11-3,TRBJ2-2,NA,TRBD1,TGTGCCAGCAGCCCCGGGACAGGGCGCGCCGGGGAGCTGTTTTTT,CASSPGTGRAGELFF
TRBV5-1,TRBJ1-2,NA,TRBD1,TGCGCCAGCAGCTCCCTTACAATGACAGGGGACTATGGCTACACCTTC,CASSSLTMTGDYGYTF
TRBV18,TRBJ1-1,few,NA,TGTGCCAGCTCACCAGGGGGGACAGCTTTCTTT,CASSPGGTAFF
TRBV28,TRBJ2-2,NA,NA,TGTGCCAGCCTGAACACCGGGGAGCTGTTTTTT,CASLNTGELFF
TRBV5-6,TRBJ2-2,once,TRBD1,TGTGCCAGCAGCTTGTGGGTGACAGGGGGCGTGATCGGGGAGCTGTTTTTT,CASSLWVTGGVIGELFF
TRBV6-5,TRBJ1-4,NA,TRBD1,TGTGCCAGCAGTTACTCCTGGACAGGGGGAAAAAAACTGTTTTTT,CASSYSWTGGKKLFF
TRBV5-6,TRBJ1-4,NA,TRBD1,TGTGCCAGCAGCCTGCGGACAGGTCCGAATGAAAAACTGTTTTTT,CASSLRTGPNEKLFF
TRBV30,TRBJ1-1,NA,NA,TGTGCCTTCCGGTCGGTCACTGAAGCTTTCTTT,CAFRSVTEAFF
TRBV28,TRBJ2-7,NA,NA,TGTGCCAGCAGTTTATGGCACAGGTCGAACAACGAGCAGTACTTC,CASSLWHRSNNEQYF
TRBV7-7,TRBJ1-1,NA,NA,TGTGCCAGCAGCCGCATAGGGGAGGTCACTGAAGCTTTCTTT,CASSRIGEVTEAFF
TRBV6-2/TRBV6-3,TRBJ2-1,NA,TRBD2,TGTGCCAGCAGTTACTCGCGCCTAGCGGGGGATTACAATGAGCAGTTCTTC,CASSYSRLAGDYNEQFF
TRBV7-8,TRBJ1-1,NA,NA,TGTGCCAGCAGCTCACAGGGTCGGGGTACTGGGGACACTGAAGCTTTCTTT,CASSSQGRGTGDTEAFF
TRBV7-2,TRBJ2-3,NA,TRBD2,TGTGCCAGCAGCCCCCGGCCGGGAGGGCACACAGATACGCAGTATTTT,CASSPRPGGHTDTQYF
TRBV19,TRBJ1-2,NA,NA,TGTGCCAGCTCTTCACAGGGCCCGAGGGATGGCTACACCTTC,CASSSQGPRDGYTF
TRBV7-2,TRBJ2-5,NA,TRBD1,TGTGCCAGCAGCCCACGGGACAGACAAGAGACCCAGTACTTC,CASSPRDRQETQYF
TRBV5-1,TRBJ2-1,NA,TRBD2,TGCGCCAGCAGCTTGGCCGGGGGGGTAGGAGATGAGCAGTTCTTC,CASSLAGGVGDEQFF
TRBV3-1/TRBV3-2,TRBJ2-2,NA,NA,TGTGCCAGCAGCCAACCTAACACCGGGGAGCTGTTTTTT,CASSQPNTGELFF
TRBV7-2,TRBJ2-7,once,NA,TGTGCCAGCAGCTCGACAATCTCCGGAATGCAGTACTTC,CASSSTISGMQYF
TRBV7-2,TRBJ2-7,NA,TRBD1,TGTGCCAGCAGCTTAGAGGGACAGGCCACCTACGAGCAGTACTTC,CASSLEGQATYEQYF
TRBV27,TRBJ1-4,NA,NA,TGTGCCAGCAGTCCCAGGGCCGGGAATGAAAAACTGTTTTTT,CASSPRAGNEKLFF
TRBV4-3,TRBJ2-3,NA,NA,TGCGCCAGCAGCCAATCACTAGCAAGCACAGATACGCAGTATTTT,CASSQSLASTDTQYF
TRBV5-1,TRBJ2-1,NA,TRBD2,TGCGCCAGCAGCTTGGGTCTAGCGGACTCCTACAATGAGCAGTTCTTC,CASSLGLADSYNEQFF
TRBV9,TRBJ1-5,NA,TRBD1,TGTGCCAGCAGCGAGGGGACAGGGCTCAATCAGCCCCAGCATTTT,CASSEGTGLNQPQHF
TRBV6-5,TRBJ1-2,NA,NA,TGTGCCAGCAGTCCCCAGGGCCCCTATGGCTACACCTTC,CASSPQGPYGYTF
TRBV12-3/TRBV12-4,TRBJ2-7,NA,NA,TGTGCCAGCAGCGCTTCGAGCTCCTACGAGCAGTACTTC,CASSASSSYEQYF
TRBV11-3,TRBJ2-7,NA,NA,TGTGCCAGCAGCCGAGGAGGCCCAAGCTTTTACGAGCAGTACTTC,CASSRGGPSFYEQYF
TRBV4-3,TRBJ2-7,NA,TRBD2,TGCGCCAGCAGCCAAGGCTTGACTAGCGGGATCACCTACGAGCAGTACTTC,CASSQGLTSGITYEQYF
TRBV28,TRBJ2-5,NA,TRBD2,TGTGCCAGCAGTTGGGAGGGAGTGGGGGAAGAGACCCAGTACTTC,CASSWEGVGEETQYF
TRBV4-3,TRBJ2-1,NA,TRBD1,TGCGCCAGCAGCCACAGGACAGGGGGCAATGAGCAGTTCTTC,CASSHRTGGNEQFF
TRBV5-1,TRBJ1-2,NA,TRBD1,TGCGCCAGCAAGACAGGGAGCTATGGCTACACCTTC,CASKTGSYGYTF
TRBV28,TRBJ1-6,NA,NA,TGTGCCAGCAGTCCCGGCGGGGGGTTGGCACCCCTCCACTTT,CASSPGGGLAPLHF
TRBV7-2,TRBJ2-7,NA,NA,TGTGCCAGCAGGCAAGTCAGTCTAGACGAGCAGTACTTC,CASRQVSLDEQYF
TRBV7-7,TRBJ2-2,NA,TRBD2,TGTGCCAGCAGCTCTAGCGGAGCGAACACCGGGGAGCTGTTTTTT,CASSSSGANTGELFF